These 9 T cell receptor beta chains came from one sample sequenced in a study of blood T cell repertoires in COVID-19. Here immunoSEQ multiplex PCR was the method, and the copy in TCRdb shows in-frame clones only, minus some. This sample has some 60,000 clones, with more than 90% found just once. The sample comprised peripheral blood. The receptors originated from a man in his sixties with acute or convalescent COVID-19.

The V and J genes are TRBV4-1 and TRBJ2-2, with 10 positions matching TRBD1. CDR1 is MGHRA and CDR2 is YSYEKL in the germline V gene. The CDR3 consists of 17 residues. With V trimmed by 3 bases and J by 0 bases, 4 bases remained unmatched. CDR3: CASSQGTGATNTGELFF. For the CDR3, the DNA is TGCGCCAGCAGCCAGGGGACAGGGGCGACGAACACCGGGGAGCTGTTTTTT.

This chain uses TRBV19 with TRBJ2-1; 10 nucleotides align to TRBD2. The length of the CDR3 is 15 residues. With V trimmed by 7 bases and J by 8 bases, 11 bases remained unmatched. Germline-derived CDR1 and CDR2 are LNHDA and SQIVND (reference sequence). CDR3 sequence (DNA): TGTGCCAGTAAAAGTCAACTAGCGGGAAGAGATGAGCAGTTCTTC. Translating gives CASKSQLAGRDEQFF.

The V and J genes are TRBV6-2 or TRBV6-3 and TRBJ2-3, with 14 nucleotides matching TRBD2. The CDR3 extends over 19 amino acids. CDR1 and CDR2 (germline): MNHEY, SVGEGT. Germline trimming cut 5 bases from V and 0 bases from J; bases unmatched to any gene: 10. Written as DNA, the CDR3 is TGTGCCAGCAGTCCAAACCCGACTAGCGGGAGGGCTAGCACAGATACGCAGTATTTT. Encoded protein: CASSPNPTSGRASTDTQYF.

The J gene is TRBJ2-1, the V gene TRBV24-1; 12 nucleotides align to TRBD2. CDR1 is KGHDR and CDR2 is SFDVKD in the germline V gene. The CDR3 has 16 residues. The V segment lost 0 bases and the J segment 8 bases; nucleotides outside the gene matches: 4. The CDR3 sequence: CATSDLGTSGWDEQFF. The CDR3 DNA reads as TGTGCCACCAGTGATTTGGGGACTAGCGGGTGGGATGAGCAGTTCTTC.

The CDR3 protein is CASSSPGQKRDEQFF. In nucleotides, the CDR3 is TGTGCCAGTAGCAGTCCGGGACAGAAGAGGGATGAGCAGTTCTTC. The chain is built from TRBV19 and TRBJ2-1, with 7 bases that match TRBD1. Germline CDR1 reads LNHDA; CDR2 reads SQIVND (reference sequence). Trimming cost V 6 bases and J 8 bases; bases outside gene matches: 13. CDR3 size: 15 residues.

V and J are TRBV5-1 and TRBJ1-5; D ambiguous. With 0 bases removed from V and 7 bases from J, the gap between germline ends came to 17 bases. The germline CDR1 and CDR2 sequences are SGHRS and YFSETQ. CDR3 length: 16 residues. CDR3 in DNA: TGCGCCAGCAGCTTGGAAAGTGGCAACATCCCCCAGCCCCAGCATTTT. Encoded protein: CASSLESGNIPQPQHF. Complete variable domain (other parts from reference TRBV5-1 and TRBJ1-5): KAGVTQTPRYLIKTRGQQVTLSCSPISGHRSVSWYQQTPGQGLQFLFEYFSETQRNKGNFPGRFSGRQFSNSRSEMNVSTLELGDSALYLCASSLESGNIPQPQHFGDGTRLSIL.

This sequence joins TRBV18 and TRBJ2-3; maybe TRBD2 (6 bases). V shed 3 bases and J shed 2 bases, with 15 bases lying between them. The germline gives CDR1 KGHSH, CDR2 LQKENI. The CDR3 sequence is 16 residues long. Written as DNA, the CDR3 is TGTGCCAGCTCACCGGGTGAGCGGGTCTTCACAGATACGCAGTATTTT. It encodes CASSPGERVFTDTQYF.

The rearrangement joins TRBV2 to TRBJ2-3; D possibly corresponds to TRBD2 (6 bases). The germline V gene encodes CDR1 SNHLY and CDR2 FYNNEI. The length of the CDR3 is 15 residues. Trimming shortened V by 5 bases and J by 6 bases, and 18 bases separated the two germline ends. The CDR3 DNA reads TGTGCCAGCAGTTTCCAGCGGGCGGAAACGGATACGCAGTATTTT. It translates to CASSFQRAETDTQYF.

The genes are TRBV19 and TRBJ1-5; no clear D. Germline CDR1 LNHDA, CDR2 SQIVND (reference sequence). CDR3 length equals 13 residues. V was pared by 1 base and J by 8 bases, with 9 bases between. CDR3 sequence (DNA): TGTGCCAGTAGTATAGGTATGAGGGAGCCCCAGCATTTT. It specifies CASSIGMREPQHF.